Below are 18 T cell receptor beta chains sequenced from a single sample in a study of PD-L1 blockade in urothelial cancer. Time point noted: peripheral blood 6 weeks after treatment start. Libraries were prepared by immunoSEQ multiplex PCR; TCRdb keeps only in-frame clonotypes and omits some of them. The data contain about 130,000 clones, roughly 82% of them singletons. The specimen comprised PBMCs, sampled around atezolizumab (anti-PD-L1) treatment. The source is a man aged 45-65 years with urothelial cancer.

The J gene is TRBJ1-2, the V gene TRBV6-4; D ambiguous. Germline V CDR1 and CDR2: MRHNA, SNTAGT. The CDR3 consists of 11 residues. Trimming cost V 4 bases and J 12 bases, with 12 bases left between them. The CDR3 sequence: CASSVERFDTF. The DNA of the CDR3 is TGTGCCAGCAGTGTTGAACGGTTTGACACCTTC.

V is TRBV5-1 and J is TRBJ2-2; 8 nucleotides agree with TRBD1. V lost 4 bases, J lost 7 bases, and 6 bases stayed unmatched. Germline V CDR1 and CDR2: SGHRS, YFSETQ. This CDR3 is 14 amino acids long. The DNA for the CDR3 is TGCGCCAGCAGCAAGGACAGGGTCTTCGGGGAGCTGTTTTTT. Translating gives CASSKDRVFGELFF.

The DNA of the CDR3 is TGTGCCAGCAGTCGGGAGGTCACAGATACGCAGTATTTT. This translates into CASSREVTDTQYF. This chain links TRBV2 with TRBJ2-3, with 7 bases matching TRBD2. Germline values: CDR1 SNHLY, CDR2 FYNNEI. This CDR3 has 13 amino acids. The ends lost 5 bases at V and 2 bases at J; junction bases unmatched: 1.

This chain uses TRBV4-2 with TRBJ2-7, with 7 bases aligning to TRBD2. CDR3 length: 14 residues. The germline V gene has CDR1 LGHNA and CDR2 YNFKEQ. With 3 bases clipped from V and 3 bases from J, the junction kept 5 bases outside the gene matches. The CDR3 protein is CASSQSGTNYEQYF. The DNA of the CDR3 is TGTGCCAGCAGCCAGAGCGGGACTAACTACGAGCAGTACTTC.

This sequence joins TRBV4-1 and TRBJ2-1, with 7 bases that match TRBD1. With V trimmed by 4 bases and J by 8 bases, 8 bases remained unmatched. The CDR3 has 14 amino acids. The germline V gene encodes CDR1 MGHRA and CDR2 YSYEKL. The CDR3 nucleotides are TGCGCCAGCAGCCCCCGACAGGGTAGGGATGAGCAGTTCTTC. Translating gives CASSPRQGRDEQFF.

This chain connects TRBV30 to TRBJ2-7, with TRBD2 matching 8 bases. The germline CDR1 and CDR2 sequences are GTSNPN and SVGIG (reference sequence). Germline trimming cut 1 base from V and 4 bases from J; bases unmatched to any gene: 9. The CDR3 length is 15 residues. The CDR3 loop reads CAWSAGGTAGYEQYF. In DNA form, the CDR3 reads TGTGCCTGGAGTGCGGGAGGGACTGCCGGGTACGAGCAGTACTTC.

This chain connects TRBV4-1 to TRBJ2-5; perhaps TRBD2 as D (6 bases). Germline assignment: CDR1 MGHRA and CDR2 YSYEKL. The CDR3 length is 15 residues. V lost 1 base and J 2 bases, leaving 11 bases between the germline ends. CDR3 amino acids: CASSQAGVRQETQYF. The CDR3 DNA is TGCGCCAGCAGCCAAGCGGGAGTTCGGCAAGAGACCCAGTACTTC.

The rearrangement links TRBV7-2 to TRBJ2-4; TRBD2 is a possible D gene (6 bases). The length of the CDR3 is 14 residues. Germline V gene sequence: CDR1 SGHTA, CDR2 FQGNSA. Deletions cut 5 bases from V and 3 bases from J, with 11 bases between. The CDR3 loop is CASSKQEGKNIQYF. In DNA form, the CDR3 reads TGTGCCAGCAGCAAACAGGAGGGCAAAAACATTCAGTACTTC.

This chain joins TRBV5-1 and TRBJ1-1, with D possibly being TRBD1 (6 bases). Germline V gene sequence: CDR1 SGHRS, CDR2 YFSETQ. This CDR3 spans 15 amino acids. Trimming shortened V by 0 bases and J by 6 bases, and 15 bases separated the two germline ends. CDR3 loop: CASSLVPQGVSEAFF. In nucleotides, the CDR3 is TGCGCCAGCAGCTTGGTCCCACAGGGCGTCTCTGAAGCTTTCTTT.

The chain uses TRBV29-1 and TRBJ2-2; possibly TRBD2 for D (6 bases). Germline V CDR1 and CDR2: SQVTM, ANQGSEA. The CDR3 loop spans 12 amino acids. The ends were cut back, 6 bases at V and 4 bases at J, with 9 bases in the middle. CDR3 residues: CSVRRVTGELFF. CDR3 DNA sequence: TGCAGCGTAAGGAGGGTCACCGGGGAGCTGTTTTTT.

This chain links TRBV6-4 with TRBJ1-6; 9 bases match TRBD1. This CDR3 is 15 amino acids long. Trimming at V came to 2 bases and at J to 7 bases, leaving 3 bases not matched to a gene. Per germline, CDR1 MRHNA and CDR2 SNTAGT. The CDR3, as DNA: TGTGCCAGCAGTGACAAGACAGGGGGAAATTCACCCCTCCACTTT. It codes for CASSDKTGGNSPLHF.

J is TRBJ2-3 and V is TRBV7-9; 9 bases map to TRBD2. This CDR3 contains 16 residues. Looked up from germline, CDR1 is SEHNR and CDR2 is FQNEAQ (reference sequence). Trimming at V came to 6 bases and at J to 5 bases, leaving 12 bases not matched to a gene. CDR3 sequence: CASRLGASGIVDTQYF. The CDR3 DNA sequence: TGTGCCAGCAGATTGGGAGCTAGCGGGATTGTAGATACGCAGTATTTT.

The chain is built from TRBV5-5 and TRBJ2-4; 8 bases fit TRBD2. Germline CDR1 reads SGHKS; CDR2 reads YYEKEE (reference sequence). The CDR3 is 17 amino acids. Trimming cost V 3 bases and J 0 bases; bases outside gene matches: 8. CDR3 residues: CASSSPGGEIAKNIQYF. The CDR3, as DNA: TGTGCCAGCAGCTCCCCGGGGGGGGAAATAGCCAAAAACATTCAGTACTTC. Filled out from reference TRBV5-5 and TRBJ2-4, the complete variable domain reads DAGVTQSPTHLIKTRGQQVTLRCSPISGHKSVSWYQQVLGQGPQFIFQYYEKEERGRGNFPDRFSARQFPNYSSELNVNALLLGDSALYLCASSSPGGEIAKNIQYFGAGTRLSVL.

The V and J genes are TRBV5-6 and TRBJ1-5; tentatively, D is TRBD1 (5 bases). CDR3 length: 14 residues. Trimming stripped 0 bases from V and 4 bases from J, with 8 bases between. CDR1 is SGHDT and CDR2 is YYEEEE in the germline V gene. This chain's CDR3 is CASSLERGNQPQHF. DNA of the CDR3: TGTGCCAGCAGCTTGGAAAGGGGTAATCAGCCCCAGCATTTT.

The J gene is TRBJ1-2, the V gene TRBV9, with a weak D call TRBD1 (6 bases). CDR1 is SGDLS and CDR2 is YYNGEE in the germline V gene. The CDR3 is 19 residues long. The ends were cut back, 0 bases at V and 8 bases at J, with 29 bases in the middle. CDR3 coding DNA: TGTGCCAGCAGCGTAGATGTGGGGGCGAGGTATGCTAACTATGGCGGCTACACCTTC. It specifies CASSVDVGARYANYGGYTF.

The CDR3 region has the DNA TGTGCCAGCAGTTACTCGAACTGGGCCGCCCCGGGGGAGCAGTACTTC. Its protein product is CASSYSNWAAPGEQYF. V is TRBV6-5 and J is TRBJ2-7; possibly TRBD2 for D (5 bases). V dropped 0 bases and J dropped 7 bases, with 19 bases sitting between them. This CDR3 region has 16 residues. Looked up from germline, CDR1 is MNHEY and CDR2 is SVGAGI.

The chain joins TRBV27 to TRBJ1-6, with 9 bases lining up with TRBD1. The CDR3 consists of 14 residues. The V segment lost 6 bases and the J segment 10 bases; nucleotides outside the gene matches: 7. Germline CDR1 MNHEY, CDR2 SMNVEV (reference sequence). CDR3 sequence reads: CASRGQGRRSPLHF. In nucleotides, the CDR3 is TGTGCCAGCAGGGGACAGGGACGCAGATCACCCCTCCACTTT.

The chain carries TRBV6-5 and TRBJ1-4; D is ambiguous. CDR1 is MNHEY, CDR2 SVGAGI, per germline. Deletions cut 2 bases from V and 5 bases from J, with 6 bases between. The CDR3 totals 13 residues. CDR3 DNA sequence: TGTGCCAGCAGTTACGGGCAGAATGAAAAACTGTTTTTT. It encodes CASSYGQNEKLFF.